What follows is one T cell receptor beta chain and its context. Antigen specificity is unknown. The data derive from a study of cytomegalovirus exposure and HLA in healthy donors. About the research overall: The roughly 670 first-cohort repertoires shared a platform with the approximately 110 validation repertoires, as reported in a later analysis. Overall study findings and caveats: The study recorded more than 150 TCR beta chains that were cytomegalovirus-associated. Specificity for CMV antigens was confirmed in vitro for a few of the CMV-associated chains.

The table came from immunoSEQ multiplex PCR; TCRdb's copy has only in-frame clones and leaves some out. Of 43,000 or so clones listed, 90% to 95% are singletons. The CDR3 runs to 13 residues. From germline, CDR1 is KGHSH and CDR2 LQKENI. V lost 2 bases, J lost 1 base, and 6 bases lay in between. The receptor comes from a man aged 18 to 30 in good health and CMV-seronegative. The sequenced sample was PBMCs. The rearrangement joins TRBV18 to TRBJ2-7; D ambiguous. The CDR3 loop reads CASSPTTSYEQYF. The CDR3 DNA sequence: TGTGCCAGCTCACCAACCACTTCCTACGAGCAGTACTTC.